Listed below are T cell receptor beta chains from one sample, sequenced in a study of molecular identifiers for immune sequencing clone quantification. Each CDR3 protein gets one entry after TCRdb re-called the PCR reads with MiXCR. The data contain about 640,000 distinct CDR3 sequences, 15% to 20% of them seen just once; the ten biggest clones take up roughly 0.85%. Sequenced material: naive CD8+ T cells from blood, with Jurkat cell RNA spiked in. All receptors derive from a human donor in good health. Some libraries in this study had Jurkat cell RNA spiked in. The CDR3 runs from the conserved cysteine through the conserved F or W.

j_gene,v_gene,CDR3aa
TRBJ1-2,TRBV30,CAWMGLRQGMDYGYTF
TRBJ2-7,TRBV27,CASRPQGLSSYEQYF
TRBJ2-7,TRBV6-2/TRBV6-3,CASSYDVPPRALSEQYF
TRBJ2-7,TRBV30,CASHSGGSGSYEQYF
TRBJ2-5,TRBV21-1,CASSKPLLDNWIRETQYF
TRBJ2-7,TRBV6-2/TRBV6-3,CASRQPGEGVYEQYF
TRBJ1-2,TRBV14,CASSQDRGPLYGYTF
TRBJ1-5,TRBV7-9,CASSLDREGGHSNQPQHF
TRBJ2-3,TRBV20-1,CSARGEGATDTQYF
TRBJ2-1,TRBV29-1,CSVESGGGFGDNEQFF
TRBJ1-1,TRBV7-2,CASSLVVGVPEAFF
TRBJ1-1,TRBV6-1,CASSPPSYTGGLSNTEAFF
TRBJ1-1,TRBV28,CASSFRGGLPEAFF
TRBJ1-5,TRBV28,CASSRTSSNQPQHF
TRBJ1-1,TRBV27,CTSSYRTGTLDEAFF
TRBJ2-7,TRBV5-4,CASSLEDGNEQYF
TRBJ2-7,TRBV4-1,CASSPLPGPAYEQYF
TRBJ2-7,TRBV28,CASSLRPGLLGSYEQYF
TRBJ2-5,TRBV7-9,CASSSHVSGVWQTQYF
TRBJ1-1,TRBV6-6,CASSYLDTGRVMDTEAFF
TRBJ1-1,TRBV6-5,CASSYWGRTGEAFF